A selection of T cell receptor beta chains follows, all from one sample in a study of blood T cell repertoires in COVID-19. Method: immunoSEQ multiplex PCR; TCRdb's copy keeps in-frame clones and lacks some. The profile shows hundreds of thousands of clones, roughly 90% of them singletons. Sequenced input: peripheral blood. Receptors originate from a man aged 55 to 69 with COVID-19, enrolled during active disease. CDR3s include the opening cysteine and the closing phenylalanine or tryptophan. Fields, in order: J gene, D gene, V gene, clone size, CDR3 protein, CDR3 DNA. D genes are given only for firm matches. Clone size is shown for a subset of rows, as once, few, many or a class of expanded clone.

>TRBJ2-2|TRBD2|TRBV5-1|-
CASSQPELAGTGELFF
TGCGCCAGCAGCCAACCCGAACTAGCGGGTACCGGGGAGCTGTTTTTT
>TRBJ2-3|TRBD2|TRBV20-1|once
CSASKGTAGGQYF
TGCAGTGCTAGTAAGGGTACAGCGGGGGGGCAGTATTTT
>TRBJ1-2|-|TRBV19|-
CASSIVGGSVGYTF
TGTGCCAGTAGTATCGTCGGGGGGTCCGTCGGCTACACCTTC
>TRBJ1-1|-|TRBV5-4|-
CASSLVSGTLNTEAFF
TGTGCCAGCAGCTTGGTGTCCGGGACTCTGAACACTGAAGCTTTCTTT
>TRBJ2-3|-|TRBV2|-
CASKPGGSDTQYF
TGTGCCAGCAAGCCGGGTGGCTCAGATACGCAGTATTTT
>TRBJ2-2|TRBD1|TRBV15|-
CATSRDRVRGELFF
TGTGCCACCAGCAGGGACAGGGTCCGCGGGGAGCTGTTTTTT
>TRBJ2-2|TRBD1|TRBV7-9|once
CASSSLRGPGDGELFF
TGTGCCAGCAGCTCCCTCAGGGGGCCCGGCGACGGGGAGCTGTTTTTT
>TRBJ1-5|-|TRBV28|-
CASTERESQHF
TGTGCCAGCACCGAGAGGGAGTCCCAGCATTTT
>TRBJ1-2|-|TRBV7-2|-
CASSLGVGGGGGYTF
TGTGCCAGCAGCTTAGGTGTAGGCGGCGGCGGAGGCTACACCTTC
>TRBJ1-1|-|TRBV27|-
CASSLSKNTEAFF
TGTGCCAGCAGTTTATCCAAGAACACTGAAGCTTTCTTT
>TRBJ1-1|-|TRBV5-4|-
CASSLERNTEAFF
TGTGCCAGCAGCTTGGAGCGGAACACTGAAGCTTTCTTT
>TRBJ1-1|-|TRBV28|once
CASSLTGLTIGAFF
TGTGCCAGCAGTTTGACAGGACTTACGATAGGCGCGTTCTTT
>TRBJ1-2|TRBD1|TRBV6-5|once
CAVKGALNGYTF
TGTGCCGTAAAGGGGGCACTGAATGGCTACACCTTC
>TRBJ2-2|-|TRBV7-7|-
CASSPLSGLDTGELFF
TGTGCTAGCAGCCCTCTGTCCGGTTTGGACACCGGGGAGCTGTTTTTT
>TRBJ2-7|-|TRBV9|-
CASSPGGGASYEQYF
TGTGCCAGCAGCCCCGGGGGAGGAGCCTCCTACGAGCAGTACTTC
>TRBJ2-3|-|TRBV27|-
CASSSWGGLSDTQYF
TGTGCCAGCAGTAGCTGGGGGGGCCTAAGTGATACGCAGTATTTT
>TRBJ1-2|-|TRBV11-2|-
CASSLSATKNYGYTF
TGTGCCAGCAGCTTATCGGCGACAAAAAACTATGGCTACACCTTC
>TRBJ2-3|-|TRBV9|-
CASSVSGTVTDTQYF
TGTGCCAGCAGCGTGAGCGGAACCGTCACAGATACGCAGTATTTT
>TRBJ1-1|-|TRBV19|-
CASRSQGLGNTEAFF
TGTGCCAGTAGATCCCAGGGGTTGGGGAACACTGAAGCTTTCTTT
>TRBJ1-2|TRBD1|TRBV5-1|-
CASSPPGQGSDGYTF
TGCGCCAGCAGCCCCCCGGGACAGGGGAGCGATGGCTACACCTTC
>TRBJ1-1|-|TRBV14|-
CASSQVRAGEAFF
TGTGCCAGCAGCCAAGTGAGGGCGGGAGAAGCTTTCTTT
>TRBJ1-1|-|TRBV18|once
CASSPRKEGSTEAFF
TGTGCCAGCTCACCACGTAAGGAGGGGTCGACTGAAGCTTTCTTT